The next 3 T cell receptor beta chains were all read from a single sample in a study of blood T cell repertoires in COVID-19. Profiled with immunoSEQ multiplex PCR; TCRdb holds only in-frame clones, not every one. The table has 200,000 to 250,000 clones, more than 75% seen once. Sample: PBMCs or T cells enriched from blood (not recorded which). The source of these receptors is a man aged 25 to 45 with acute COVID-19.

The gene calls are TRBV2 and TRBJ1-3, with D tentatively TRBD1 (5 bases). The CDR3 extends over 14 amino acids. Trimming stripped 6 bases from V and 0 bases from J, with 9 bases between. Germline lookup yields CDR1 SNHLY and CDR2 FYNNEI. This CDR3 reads CASSSQVSGNTIYF. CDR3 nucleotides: TGTGCCAGCAGCTCACAGGTCTCTGGAAACACCATATATTTT.

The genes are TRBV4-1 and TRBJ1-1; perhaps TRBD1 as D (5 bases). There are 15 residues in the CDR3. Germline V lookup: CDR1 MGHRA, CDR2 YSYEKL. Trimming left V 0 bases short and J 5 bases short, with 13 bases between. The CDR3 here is CASSQDRRGWTEAFF. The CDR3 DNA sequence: TGCGCCAGCAGCCAAGATCGGCGGGGGTGGACTGAAGCTTTCTTT.

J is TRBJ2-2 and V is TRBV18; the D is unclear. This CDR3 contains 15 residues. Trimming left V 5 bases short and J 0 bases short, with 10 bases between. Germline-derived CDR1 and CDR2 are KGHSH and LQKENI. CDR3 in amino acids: CASSELTPNTGELFF. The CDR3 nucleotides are TGTGCCAGCTCAGAGCTGACACCGAACACCGGGGAGCTGTTTTTT.